The T cell receptor (beta chain) under discussion was sequenced for a study of control samples from healthy donors and cancer patients. Produced via immunoSEQ multiplex PCR; TCRdb's table is partial and in-frame only. The table lists 70,000 or so clones, 84% of them singletons. Between the trimmed V and J ends, which lost 1 base and 7 bases, there was a span of 5 bases. Germline V gives CDR1 SGHDN, CDR2 FVKESK. The CDR3 loop spans 11 amino acids. This receptor was taken from a man in his forties or fifties in good health. Sample: blood. The genes are TRBV14 and TRBJ2-7, with D perhaps TRBD2 (5 bases). CDR3 bases: TGTGCCAGCAGCCAAGGGAGGGAGCAGTACTTC. Protein sequence: CASSQGREQYF.